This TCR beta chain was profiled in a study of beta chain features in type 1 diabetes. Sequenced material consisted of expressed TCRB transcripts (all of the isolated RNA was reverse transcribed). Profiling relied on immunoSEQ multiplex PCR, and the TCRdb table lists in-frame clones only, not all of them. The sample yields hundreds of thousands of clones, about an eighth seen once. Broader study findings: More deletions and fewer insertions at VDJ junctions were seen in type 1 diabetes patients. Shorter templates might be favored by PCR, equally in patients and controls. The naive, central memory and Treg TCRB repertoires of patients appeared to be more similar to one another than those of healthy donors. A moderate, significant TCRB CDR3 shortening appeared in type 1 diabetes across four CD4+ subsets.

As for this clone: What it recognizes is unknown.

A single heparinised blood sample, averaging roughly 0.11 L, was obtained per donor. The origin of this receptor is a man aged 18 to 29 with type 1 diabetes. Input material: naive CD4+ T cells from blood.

The CDR3 spells CASSLVPGRENEQFF. Written as DNA, the CDR3 is TGCGCCAGCAGCTTGGTGCCAGGAAGGGAGAATGAGCAGTTCTTC. The J gene is TRBJ2-1, the V gene TRBV5-1; D perhaps matches TRBD2 (5 bases). The V and J ends lost 0 bases and 7 bases respectively, with 14 bases between them. The CDR3 spans 15 residues. Germline-derived CDR1 and CDR2 are SGHRS and YFSETQ.